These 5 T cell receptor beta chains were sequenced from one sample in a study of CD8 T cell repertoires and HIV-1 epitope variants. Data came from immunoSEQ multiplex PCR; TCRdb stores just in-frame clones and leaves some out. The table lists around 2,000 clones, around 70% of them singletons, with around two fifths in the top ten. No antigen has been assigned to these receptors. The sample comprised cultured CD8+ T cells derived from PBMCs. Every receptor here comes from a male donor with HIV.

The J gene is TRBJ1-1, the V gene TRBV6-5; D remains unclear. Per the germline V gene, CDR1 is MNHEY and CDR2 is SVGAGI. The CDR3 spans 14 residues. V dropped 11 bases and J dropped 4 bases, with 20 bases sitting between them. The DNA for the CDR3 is TGTGCCCCCAGATCTGTGTCTTTGGGCACTGAAGCTTTCTTT. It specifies CAPRSVSLGTEAFF.

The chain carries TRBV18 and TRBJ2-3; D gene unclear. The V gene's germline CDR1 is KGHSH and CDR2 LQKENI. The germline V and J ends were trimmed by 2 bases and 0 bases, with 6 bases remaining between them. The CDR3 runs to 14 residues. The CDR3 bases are TGTGCCAGCTCACCAGTAGATAGCACAGATACGCAGTATTTT. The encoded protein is CASSPVDSTDTQYF.

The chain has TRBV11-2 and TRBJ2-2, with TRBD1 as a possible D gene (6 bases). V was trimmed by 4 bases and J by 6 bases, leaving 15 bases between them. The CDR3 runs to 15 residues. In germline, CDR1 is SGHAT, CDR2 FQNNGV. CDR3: CASSSWTEESGELFF. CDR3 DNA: TGTGCCAGCAGCTCCTGGACAGAGGAGTCCGGGGAGCTGTTTTTT.

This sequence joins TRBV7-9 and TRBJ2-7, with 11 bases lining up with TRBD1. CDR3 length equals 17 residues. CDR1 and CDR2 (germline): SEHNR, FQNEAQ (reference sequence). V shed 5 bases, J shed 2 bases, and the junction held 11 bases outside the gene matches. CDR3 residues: CASSPRTGQGATYEQYF. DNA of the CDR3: TGTGCCAGCAGCCCGAGAACCGGACAGGGGGCCACCTACGAGCAGTACTTC.

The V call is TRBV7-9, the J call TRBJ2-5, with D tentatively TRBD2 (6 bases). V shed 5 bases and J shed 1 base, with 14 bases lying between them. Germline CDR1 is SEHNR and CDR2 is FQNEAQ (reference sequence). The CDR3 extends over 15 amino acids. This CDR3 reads CASSPRGGAQETQYF. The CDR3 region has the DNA TGTGCCAGCAGCCCACGGGGCGGGGCCCAAGAGACCCAGTACTTC.